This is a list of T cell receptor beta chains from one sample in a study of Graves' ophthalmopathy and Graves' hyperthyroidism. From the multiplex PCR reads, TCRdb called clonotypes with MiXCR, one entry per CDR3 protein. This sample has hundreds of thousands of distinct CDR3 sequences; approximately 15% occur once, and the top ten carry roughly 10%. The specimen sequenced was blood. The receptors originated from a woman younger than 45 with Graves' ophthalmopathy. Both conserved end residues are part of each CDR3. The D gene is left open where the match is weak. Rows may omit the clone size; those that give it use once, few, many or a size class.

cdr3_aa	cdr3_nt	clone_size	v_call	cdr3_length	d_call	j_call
CASSVGSGVETQYF	TGTGCCAGCAGTGTTGGTAGCGGGGTGGAGACCCAGTACTTC	many	TRBV6-1	14	TRBD2	TRBJ2-5
CAATLYGGYTF	TGTGCCGCAACCCTTTATGGAGGCTACACCTTC	many	TRBV6-2/TRBV6-3	11	-	TRBJ1-2
CATGAGGGSGELFF	TGTGCCACTGGGGCTGGGGGAGGCTCCGGGGAGCTGTTTTTT	many	TRBV12-3/TRBV12-4	14	-	TRBJ2-2
CASSDRGGLEQYF	TGTGCCAGCAGTGACAGGGGCGGCCTAGAGCAGTACTTC	many	TRBV25-1	13	-	TRBJ2-7
CASSGTSVTEAFF	TGTGCCAGCAGCGGGACGTCGGTCACTGAAGCTTTCTTT	-	TRBV6-1	13	-	TRBJ1-1
CASSFEAGVAKNIQYF	TGTGCCAGCAGCTTTGAAGCGGGAGTGGCCAAAAACATTCAGTACTTC	few	TRBV7-2	16	TRBD2	TRBJ2-4
CSARDQFTAGSGNTIYF	TGCAGTGCTAGAGATCAGTTCACAGCAGGCTCTGGAAACACCATATATTTT	few	TRBV20-1	17	-	TRBJ1-3
CASSGSQGTDEQYF	TGTGCCAGCAGCGGATCACAGGGTACCGACGAGCAGTACTTC	few	TRBV4-2	14	-	TRBJ2-7
CSVAMGGANTEAFF	TGCAGCGTTGCCATGGGGGGGGCCAACACTGAAGCTTTCTTT	many	TRBV29-1	14	-	TRBJ1-1
CAIERDRGGSNTEAFF	TGTGCCATCGAACGGGACAGGGGAGGATCGAACACTGAAGCTTTCTTT	-	TRBV10-3	16	TRBD1	TRBJ1-1
CASRGTGGYEQYF	TGTGCCAGCAGAGGGACAGGGGGCTACGAGCAGTACTTC	many	TRBV6-1	13	TRBD1	TRBJ2-7
CASSSLGGLFTEAFF	TGTGCCAGCAGCTCCCTGGGGGGGTTGTTCACTGAAGCTTTCTTT	many	TRBV7-6	15	-	TRBJ1-1
CASIAQGLMNTEAFF	TGTGCCAGCATCGCACAGGGCCTCATGAACACTGAAGCTTTCTTT	-	TRBV12-3/TRBV12-4	15	-	TRBJ1-1
CASSPGHPGRNTEAFF	TGTGCCAGCAGTCCGGGACATCCAGGTCGGAACACTGAAGCTTTCTTT	many	TRBV28	16	-	TRBJ1-1
CASSEWGRNQPQHF	TGTGCCAGCAGTGAATGGGGTAGAAATCAGCCCCAGCATTTT	many	TRBV6-1	14	-	TRBJ1-5
CASSTPDRDTEAFF	TGTGCCAGCTCGACCCCGGATCGCGACACTGAAGCTTTCTTT	-	TRBV18	14	-	TRBJ1-1
CATSETGGGNQPQHF	TGTGCCACCAGTGAGACAGGGGGCGGCAATCAGCCCCAGCATTTT	many	TRBV24-1	15	TRBD1	TRBJ1-5
CASSTSTGWGETQYF	TGTGCCAGCAGCACCTCGACAGGATGGGGAGAGACCCAGTACTTC	many	TRBV5-4	15	-	TRBJ2-5
CASSFGLGRGNTEAFF	TGTGCCAGCAGTTTCGGCCTTGGAAGGGGAAACACTGAAGCTTTCTTT	many	TRBV28	16	-	TRBJ1-1
CASSSSGLGGEQYF	TGCGCCAGCAGCTCCTCCGGCCTGGGAGGCGAGCAGTACTTC	few	TRBV5-1	14	-	TRBJ2-7
CSARPASGGSYEQYF	TGCAGTGCTAGGCCTGCTAGCGGGGGTTCCTACGAGCAGTACTTC	-	TRBV20-1	15	TRBD2	TRBJ2-7
CASSEFPGQENQPQHF	TGTGCCAGCAGTGAGTTTCCGGGACAGGAAAATCAGCCCCAGCATTTT	many	TRBV6-1	16	TRBD1	TRBJ1-5
CASSKNSGRLEAFF	TGTGCCAGTAGTAAAAATTCCGGACGGCTTGAAGCTTTCTTT	many	TRBV19	14	-	TRBJ1-1
CASSPPGTYGETQYF	TGTGCCAGCTCACCTCCCGGGACCTACGGAGAGACCCAGTACTTC	-	TRBV18	15	-	TRBJ2-5
CAGSIPGVGTPLHF	TGTGCCGGTAGTATACCAGGGGTGGGTACACCCCTCCACTTT	-	TRBV19	14	-	TRBJ1-6
CASSYSRDYGYTF	TGTGCCAGCAGTTACTCACGGGACTATGGCTACACCTTC	many	TRBV6-5	13	-	TRBJ1-2
CASSRTGRDLQPQHF	TGTGCCAGCAGCAGGACAGGGCGTGACTTGCAGCCCCAGCATTTT	many	TRBV28	15	TRBD1	TRBJ1-5
CASSSRQASYEQYF	TGCGCCAGCAGTTCGCGCCAGGCTTCCTACGAGCAGTACTTC	many	TRBV6-5	14	-	TRBJ2-7
CAITPRDRGLTNYGYTF	TGTGCCATTACACCCCGGGACAGAGGACTAACTAACTATGGCTACACCTTC	many	TRBV27	17	TRBD1	TRBJ1-2
CASSEYRLGTEAFF	TGTGCCAGCAGCGAATACCGCCTGGGCACTGAAGCTTTCTTT	many	TRBV6-1	14	-	TRBJ1-1
CASTWDFLRSYEQYF	TGTGCCAGCACCTGGGACTTCCTACGATCCTACGAGCAGTACTTC	-	TRBV2	15	-	TRBJ2-7
CATSRDHSGPRETQYF	TGTGCCACCAGCAGAGATCATAGTGGCCCGAGAGAGACCCAGTACTTC	many	TRBV15	16	-	TRBJ2-5
CASSSVGNTIYF	TGTGCCAGCAGTTCCGTTGGAAACACCATATATTTT	many	TRBV6-5	12	-	TRBJ1-3
CASSLGAGVEQYF	TGTGCCAGCAGCTTAGGAGCGGGGGTTGAGCAGTACTTC	many	TRBV7-2	13	TRBD2	TRBJ2-7
CASRSDGAYSNQPQHF	TGTGCCAGCAGATCGGACGGAGCTTATAGCAATCAGCCCCAGCATTTT	many	TRBV27	16	-	TRBJ1-5
CASSPPPGASMSREQYF	TGTGCCAGCTCACCACCGCCGGGAGCTTCAATGTCGCGGGAGCAGTACTTC	many	TRBV18	17	-	TRBJ2-7
CASSTTGEGTGELFF	TGTGCCAGCAGCACCACAGGGGAGGGCACCGGGGAGCTGTTTTTT	many	TRBV6-1	15	-	TRBJ2-2
CSARESLGETKYF	TGCAGTGCTAGAGAATCCTTGGGAGAGACCAAGTACTTC	-	TRBV20-1	13	-	TRBJ2-5
CSAEQQGFSNQPQHF	TGCAGTGCAGAACAACAGGGATTTAGCAATCAGCCCCAGCATTTT	few	TRBV20-1	15	-	TRBJ1-5
CASTTRASKAYEQYF	TGTGCCAGCACCACGAGGGCATCTAAGGCCTACGAGCAGTACTTC	many	TRBV2	15	-	TRBJ2-7
CASSMTGGTNTEAFF	TGCGCCAGCAGCATGACAGGGGGAACGAACACTGAAGCTTTCTTT	-	TRBV5-1	15	TRBD1	TRBJ1-1
CASSIGTGDSYEQYF	TGTGCCAGTAGTATCGGCACGGGAGACTCCTACGAGCAGTACTTC	many	TRBV19	15	-	TRBJ2-7
CASIGSYGYTF	TGTGCCAGCATAGGCAGCTATGGCTACACCTTC	many	TRBV9	11	-	TRBJ1-2
CASSIGGRRTEAFF	TGTGCCAGTAGTATCGGAGGGAGGCGGACTGAAGCTTTCTTT	many	TRBV19	14	-	TRBJ1-1
CASSLAQQETQYF	TGTGCCAGCAGCTTAGCTCAACAAGAGACCCAGTACTTC	many	TRBV7-8	13	-	TRBJ2-5
CASSYSNEGGETQYF	TGTGCCAGCAGTTACTCGAACGAGGGAGGTGAGACCCAGTACTTC	once	TRBV6-2/TRBV6-3	15	-	TRBJ2-5
CASSFSQRRDSYEQYF	TGTGCCAGCAGTTTTTCCCAAAGGAGGGACTCCTACGAGCAGTACTTC	many	TRBV12-3/TRBV12-4	16	-	TRBJ2-7
CASSSRGRNTGELFF	TGCGCCAGCAGCTCGCGGGGCAGGAACACCGGGGAGCTGTTTTTT	few	TRBV4-1	15	-	TRBJ2-2
CASSSSWTAVVGEQYF	TGTGCCAGCAGTTCCTCTTGGACAGCCGTGGTTGGCGAGCAGTACTTC	many	TRBV28	16	-	TRBJ2-7
CASSLDGFRGSQPQHF	TGTGCCAGCAGCTTAGATGGATTCAGGGGGAGTCAGCCCCAGCATTTT	many	TRBV11-2	16	TRBD1	TRBJ1-5
CSANDRAYEQYF	TGCAGTGCTAACGACAGGGCCTACGAGCAGTACTTC	once	TRBV20-1	12	TRBD1	TRBJ2-7
CASSLGGHNTEAFF	TGTGCCAGCAGCTTAGGGGGTCACAACACTGAAGCTTTCTTT	many	TRBV7-9	14	-	TRBJ1-1
CASRDRGDQPQHF	TGTGCCAGCAGGGACAGGGGGGATCAGCCCCAGCATTTT	-	TRBV6-1	13	TRBD1	TRBJ1-5
CASTLTGLANYGYTF	TGTGCCAGCACCCTGACAGGATTAGCTAACTATGGCTACACCTTC	many	TRBV12-3/TRBV12-4	15	-	TRBJ1-2
CASSSHTGSYEQYF	TGTGCCAGCAGTTCCCACACAGGGAGCTACGAGCAGTACTTC	many	TRBV28	14	-	TRBJ2-7
CATSDSTGQPLHF	TGTGCCACCAGTGATTCGACAGGGCAACCCCTCCACTTT	many	TRBV24-1	13	TRBD1	TRBJ1-6
CASSYSRGVGTQYF	TGTGCCAGCAGTTATTCCAGGGGAGTCGGGACCCAGTACTTC	many	TRBV6-2/TRBV6-3	14	-	TRBJ2-5